This TCR beta chain stems from a study of T-cell reconstitution after alpha-beta-depleted transplantation in children. Regarding the study as a whole: Several hundred expanded graft clones reportedly were the source of alpha-beta T cells about two months after transplant. Diversity of TCRbeta at day 60 was high in some patients, arising from surviving recipient T cells and thymic progenitors. Fresh T-cell production supplied most of the T-cell counts and diversity seen one year after transplant.

Germline CDR1 and CDR2: SQVTM and ANQGSEA. V shed 4 bases and J 7 bases; nucleotides not matched to a gene: 6. The CDR3 is 13 residues long. This clonotype has more than one count but fewer than ten. Its antigen remains unknown. The TCRbeta library was prepared with unique molecular identifiers. Via MiXCR, TCRdb re-called the PCR reads, giving one row per CDR3 protein. This table holds around 580,000 distinct CDR3 sequences, approximately 30% found once. This clonotype was obtained from a boy under two years old with Wiskott-Aldrich syndrome, due to receive a stem cell transplant. This chain uses TRBV29-1 with TRBJ2-7, with 11 positions matching TRBD2. The material sequenced was PBMCs, taken before TCRalphabeta/CD19-depleted stem cell transplant. CDR3 bases: TGCAGCGTTGGGGGACTAGCGGAGGTAGAGCAGTACTTC. It codes for CSVGGLAEVEQYF.